These 20 T cell receptor beta chains came from one sample sequenced in a study of blood T cell repertoires in COVID-19. Data came from immunoSEQ multiplex PCR; TCRdb stores just in-frame clones and leaves some out. The repertoire holds over 45,000 clones, 84% seen once, with 4.4% in the top ten. The sequenced material came from peripheral blood. These receptors all stem from a man in his fifties with active COVID-19.

This clone showed up just once. The rearrangement joins TRBV2 to TRBJ2-7; the D gene is possibly TRBD2 (5 bases). The V end lost 5 bases, the J end lost 0 bases, and 11 bases lay between the germline ends. Looked up from germline, CDR1 is SNHLY and CDR2 is FYNNEI. This CDR3 region has 14 residues. Here the CDR3 reads CASSRAGDSYEQYF. In nucleotides, the CDR3 is TGTGCCAGCAGTCGAGCCGGGGACTCCTACGAGCAGTACTTC.

The genes are TRBV3-1 (or the pseudogene TRBV3-2) and TRBJ2-3; tentative D call: TRBD1 (6 bases). Trimming pared 3 bases from V and 3 bases from J, leaving 10 bases between. CDR1 LGHDT and CDR2 YNNKEL come from the germline V gene (reference sequence). This CDR3 region has 14 residues. In DNA, the CDR3 is TGTGCCAGCAGCCAGGAAACAGGGACAGATACGCAGTATTTT. Its translation is CASSQETGTDTQYF.

This chain joins TRBV7-6 and TRBJ2-1; TRBD1 agrees at 7 bases. Germline V lookup: CDR1 SGHVS, CDR2 FNYEAQ. The trim removed 5 bases at V and 6 bases at J, leaving 10 bases unmatched. The CDR3 is 15 amino acids. As DNA, the CDR3 is TGTGCCAGCAGCCTCCGGACAGGCCGGGGCAATGAGCAGTTCTTC. Amino acids: CASSLRTGRGNEQFF.

The chain recombines TRBV4-1 with TRBJ2-5; tentative D call: TRBD2 (6 bases). Germline CDR1 and CDR2: MGHRA and YSYEKL. The CDR3 is 16 residues long. The ends were cut back, 2 bases at V and 1 base at J, with 14 bases in the middle. The CDR3 reads CASSQRGGGVQETQYF. DNA of the CDR3: TGCGCCAGCAGCCAAAGAGGCGGCGGGGTCCAAGAGACCCAGTACTTC.

This clone was seen just once. V usage is TRBV5-6 and J usage is TRBJ2-5; perhaps TRBD1 as D (5 bases). This CDR3 has 13 amino acids. CDR1 is SGHDT, CDR2 YYEEEE, per germline. Trimming left V 1 base short and J 3 bases short, with 7 bases between. The CDR3 nucleotides read TGTGCCAGCAGCTTGCCAGGGAAAGAGACCCAGTACTTC. Translated, it gives CASSLPGKETQYF.

The chain carries TRBV5-4 and TRBJ2-3; TRBD2 aligns across 9 bases. The V segment lost 4 bases and the J segment 3 bases; nucleotides outside the gene matches: 12. Germline CDR1 reads SGHNT; CDR2 reads YYREEE (reference sequence). This CDR3 has 17 residues. CDR3 bases: TGTGCCAGCAGCCGGCCGAAGCGGGGGGCATGGACAGATACGCAGTATTTT. It yields the protein CASSRPKRGAWTDTQYF.

CDR3 bases: TGTGCCAGCAGCTTGGTGGCAGGGGGTTCGAGGGAGCAGTACTTC. Translating gives CASSLVAGGSREQYF. V is TRBV5-6 and J is TRBJ2-7; 7 nucleotides line up with TRBD1. The CDR3 consists of 15 residues. Germline CDR1 reads SGHDT; CDR2 reads YYEEEE. V dropped 0 bases and J dropped 7; count of bases not matched to a gene: 10.

The V call is TRBV5-1, the J call TRBJ2-3; a possible D gene is TRBD2 (6 bases). The CDR3 sequence is 15 residues long. Trimming stripped 6 bases from V and 6 bases from J, with 20 bases between. From germline, CDR1 is SGHRS and CDR2 YFSETQ. The CDR3 DNA reads as TGCGCCAGCATCGATGGACTACGGGGAGTTGATACGCAGTATTTT. Translating gives CASIDGLRGVDTQYF.

There are a few counts of this clone. The chain carries TRBV4-3 and TRBJ2-3, with D possibly matching TRBD2 (6 bases). The germline V gene encodes CDR1 LGHNA and CDR2 YSLEER. The CDR3 spans 17 residues. V was pared by 2 bases and J by 3 bases, with 18 bases between. CDR3 nucleotides: TGCGCCAGCAGCCAATACATCCGGGAGCGGACGACAGATACGCAGTATTTT. It translates to CASSQYIRERTTDTQYF.

The genes are TRBV27 and TRBJ1-2, with 11 bases fitting TRBD1. V shed 0 bases and J 8 bases; nucleotides not matched to a gene: 5. The CDR3 totals 15 residues. Per germline, CDR1 MNHEY and CDR2 SMNVEV (reference sequence). CDR3 loop: CASSLSGGQGVGYTF. In nucleotides, the CDR3 is TGTGCCAGCAGTTTATCGGGGGGACAGGGGGTCGGCTACACCTTC.

The CDR3 spells CASSFSPGGVNTEAFF. The CDR3 DNA reads TGTGCCAGCAGCTTCTCACCGGGGGGCGTGAACACTGAAGCTTTCTTT. The rearrangement uses TRBV7-6 and TRBJ1-1; possibly TRBD1 for D (6 bases). This CDR3 is 16 amino acids long. The V gene lost 3 bases and the J gene lost 0 bases, with 14 bases spanning the gap. Germline V gives CDR1 SGHVS, CDR2 FNYEAQ. Variable domain in full (rest from reference TRBV7-6 and TRBJ1-1): GAGVSQSPRYKVTKRGQDVALRCDPISGHVSLYWYRQALGQGPEFLTYFNYEAQQDKSGLPNDRFSAERPEGSISTLTIQRTEQRDSAMYRCASSFSPGGVNTEAFFGQGTRLTVV.

CDR3 sequence reads: CASSFQDNYGYTF. CDR3 DNA sequence: TGCGCCAGCAGCTTCCAGGATAACTATGGCTACACCTTC. The chain couples TRBV5-1 to TRBJ1-2; D not certain. V lost 2 bases, J lost 1 base, and 6 bases lay in between. CDR1 and CDR2 from the germline V gene are SGHRS and YFSETQ. This CDR3 is built from 13 residues.

The chain links TRBV13 to TRBJ2-1, with D possibly being TRBD2 (5 bases). The germline V gene has CDR1 PRHDT and CDR2 FYEKMQ (reference sequence). This CDR3 comprises 16 residues. The germline V and J ends were trimmed by 2 bases and 0 bases, with 11 bases remaining between them. CDR3: CASSLLLGSSYNEQFF. The CDR3 nucleotides read TGTGCCAGCAGCTTACTTTTAGGGAGCTCCTACAATGAGCAGTTCTTC.

CDR3 nucleotide sequence: TGTGCCAGCAGTAGGGACCCCGGGAGGCTGAATGAGCAGTTCTTC. It codes for CASSRDPGRLNEQFF. V and J are TRBV6-5 and TRBJ2-1, with TRBD2 matching over 7 bases. Trimming took 5 bases from V and 7 from J; bases not matched to a gene: 11. Germline V gene sequence: CDR1 MNHEY, CDR2 SVGAGI. The CDR3 has 15 amino acids.

This clone is a singleton in its sample. This rearrangement joins TRBV7-6 to TRBJ2-1; 10 bases line up with TRBD1. The CDR3 is made up of 15 amino acids. The junction had 7 bases not matched to a gene; V was cut back by 5 bases and J by 6 bases. Germline values: CDR1 SGHVS, CDR2 FNYEAQ. This CDR3 is CASSRHGQGGNEQFF. CDR3 nucleotide sequence: TGTGCCAGCAGCCGGCATGGACAGGGGGGCAATGAGCAGTTCTTC.

This clone has only one observation. This chain connects TRBV28 to TRBJ1-3, with unresolved D. Germline assignment: CDR1 MDHEN and CDR2 SYDVKM. V lost 1 base, J lost 2 bases, and 6 bases lay in between. The CDR3 is 14 residues long. CDR3 sequence reads: CASSLLTAGNTIYF. Written as DNA, the CDR3 is TGTGCCAGCAGTTTATTAACAGCTGGAAACACCATATATTTT.

V and J are TRBV6-2 or TRBV6-3 and TRBJ1-2, with D possibly matching TRBD1 (6 bases). CDR1 is MNHEY, CDR2 SVGEGT, per germline. V was shortened by 4 bases and J by 7 bases, with 19 bases between the two germline ends. The CDR3 loop spans 15 amino acids. In DNA, the CDR3 is TGTGCCAGCAGTTTCACCCCGATAGGGGGAACTGGCTACACCTTC. Amino acid sequence: CASSFTPIGGTGYTF.

The chain carries TRBV10-3 and TRBJ1-4; D is perhaps TRBD1 (5 bases). The CDR3 runs 13 residues. The V end was cut by 9 bases, the J end by 0 bases, with 8 bases between. Germline V gene lookup returns CDR1 ENHRY and CDR2 SYGVKD. CDR3 coding DNA: TGTGCCATTGGGGGGGCAACTAATGAAAAACTGTTTTTT. Translated: CAIGGATNEKLFF.

J is TRBJ2-1 and V is TRBV24-1, with D perhaps TRBD1 (6 bases). The germline CDR1 and CDR2 sequences are KGHDR and SFDVKD. Trimming stripped 4 bases from V and 6 bases from J, with 12 bases between. This CDR3 has 14 residues. The CDR3, as DNA: TGTGCCACCAGTGAGCTGGACAGCGTCAATGAGCAGTTCTTC. Protein product: CATSELDSVNEQFF.

This chain uses TRBV4-3 with TRBJ2-2; D is undetermined. The V end was cut by 1 base, the J end by 1 base, with 7 bases between. There are 15 residues in the CDR3. Germline V gene data show CDR1 as LGHNA and CDR2 as YSLEER. The CDR3 loop is CASSQGTENTGELFF. The CDR3 DNA reads as TGCGCCAGCAGCCAAGGTACAGAGAACACCGGGGAGCTGTTTTTT.